This T cell receptor (beta chain) was captured in a study of blood T cell repertoires in COVID-19. Study-wide context: Acute and convalescent COVID-19 samples came from the United States, Italy and Spain. In each case, the material was cDNA or gDNA derived from T cells, B-cell-depleted T cells, or PBMCs.

CDR1 is PRHDT and CDR2 is FYEKMQ in the germline V gene (reference sequence). This CDR3 is built from 15 residues. V lost 3 bases and J 7 bases, leaving 13 bases between the germline ends. Per the authors' pipeline: Amplified reference gene primers provided the basis for estimating nucleated cell counts. The assay was immunoSEQ multiplex PCR, and TCRdb's table has in-frame clones only and misses some. V, J and clone size derive from that table, while D and trimming were established from the DNA sequence. In the table there are around 140,000 clones, over 75% of which are singletons. The material sequenced was peripheral blood. This chain joins TRBV13 and TRBJ1-6, with TRBD1 as a possible D gene (6 bases). The clonotype originates from a man between 65 and 85 years old with acute or convalescent COVID-19. The CDR3 spells CASSFNRALNSPLHF. In DNA, the CDR3 is TGTGCCAGCAGCTTCAACAGGGCATTGAATTCACCCCTCCACTTT.